The T cell receptor (beta chain) under discussion was sequenced for a study of T cell responses to AZD1222 COVID-19 vaccine. Assay used: immunoSEQ multiplex PCR; TCRdb lists only in-frame clones, some missing. The profile covers some 110,000 clones, with approximately 90% appearing a single time and roughly 4% taken by the ten largest. General study findings and limits: In the spike-specific TCR repertoire, nearly half reportedly target unmutated variant regions. Repertoire samples came only from after the peak T cell response. Donors skewed white British and female; clonal diversity was possibly underestimated.

Comments on this clone: Its antigen is not known.

The CDR3 consists of 13 residues. Trimming took off 3 bases at V and 5 bases at J, with 10 bases between the two ends. Researchers grouped second doses given at about 4 or about 12 weeks into one pool. This clonotype was obtained from an adult who received the AZD1222 COVID-19 vaccine. The sample here was peripheral blood, taken 28 days after the second AZD1222 dose. The genes are TRBV12-3 or TRBV12-4 and TRBJ1-1, with D possibly matching TRBD1 (6 bases). The CDR3 sequence is CASSLGRGTEAFF. The CDR3 DNA reads TGTGCCAGCAGTTTGGGCAGGGGTACTGAAGCTTTCTTT.